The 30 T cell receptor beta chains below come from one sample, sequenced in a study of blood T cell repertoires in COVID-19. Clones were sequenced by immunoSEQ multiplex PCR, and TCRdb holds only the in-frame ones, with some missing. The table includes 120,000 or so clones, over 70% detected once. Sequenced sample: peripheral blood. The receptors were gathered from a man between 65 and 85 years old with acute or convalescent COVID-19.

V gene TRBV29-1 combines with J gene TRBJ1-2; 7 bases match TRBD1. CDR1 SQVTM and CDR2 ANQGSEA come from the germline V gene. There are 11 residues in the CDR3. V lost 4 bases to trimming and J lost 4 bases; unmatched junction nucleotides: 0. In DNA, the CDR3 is TGCAGCGTTGGGGACAGCTATGGCTACACCTTC. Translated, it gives CSVGDSYGYTF.

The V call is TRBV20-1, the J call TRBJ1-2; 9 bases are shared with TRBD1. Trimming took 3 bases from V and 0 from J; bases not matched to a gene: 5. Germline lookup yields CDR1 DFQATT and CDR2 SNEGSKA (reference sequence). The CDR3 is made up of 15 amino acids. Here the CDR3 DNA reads TGCAGTGCTAGTGGGGACAGGGCGGCTAACTATGGCTACACCTTC. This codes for CSASGDRAANYGYTF.

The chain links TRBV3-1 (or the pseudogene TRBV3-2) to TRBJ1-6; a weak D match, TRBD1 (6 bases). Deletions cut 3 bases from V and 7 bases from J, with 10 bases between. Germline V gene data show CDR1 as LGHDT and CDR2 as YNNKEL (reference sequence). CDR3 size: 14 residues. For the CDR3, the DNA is TGTGCCAGCAGCCAGTCAACAGGGAATTCACCCCTCCACTTT. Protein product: CASSQSTGNSPLHF.

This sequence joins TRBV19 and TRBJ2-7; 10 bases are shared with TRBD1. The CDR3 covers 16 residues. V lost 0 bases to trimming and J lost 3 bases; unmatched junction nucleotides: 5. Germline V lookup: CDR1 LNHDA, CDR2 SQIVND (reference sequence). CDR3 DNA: TGTGCCAGTAGTATAGACGCAGGGACAGGGGTCTACGAGCAGTACTTC. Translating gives CASSIDAGTGVYEQYF.

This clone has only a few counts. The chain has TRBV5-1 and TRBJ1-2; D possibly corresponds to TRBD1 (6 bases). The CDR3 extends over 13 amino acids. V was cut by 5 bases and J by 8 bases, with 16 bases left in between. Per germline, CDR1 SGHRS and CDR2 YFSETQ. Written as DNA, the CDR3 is TGCGCCAGCAGGAATGAGGGAACAGGGGGCTACACCTTC. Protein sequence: CASRNEGTGGYTF.

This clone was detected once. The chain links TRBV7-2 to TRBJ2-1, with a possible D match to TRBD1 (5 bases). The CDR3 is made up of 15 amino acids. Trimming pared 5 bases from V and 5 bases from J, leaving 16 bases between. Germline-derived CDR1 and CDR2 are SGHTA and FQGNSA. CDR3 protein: CASSVGHPINNEQFF. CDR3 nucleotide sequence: TGTGCCAGCAGCGTCGGACACCCGATAAACAATGAGCAGTTCTTC.

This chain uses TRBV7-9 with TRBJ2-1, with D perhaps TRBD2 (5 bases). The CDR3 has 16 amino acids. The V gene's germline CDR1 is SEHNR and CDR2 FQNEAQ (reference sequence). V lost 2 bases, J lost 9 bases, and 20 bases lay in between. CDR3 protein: CASSLNSPSPGSEQFF. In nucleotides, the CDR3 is TGTGCCAGCAGCTTAAACTCCCCTAGCCCGGGTTCTGAGCAGTTCTTC.

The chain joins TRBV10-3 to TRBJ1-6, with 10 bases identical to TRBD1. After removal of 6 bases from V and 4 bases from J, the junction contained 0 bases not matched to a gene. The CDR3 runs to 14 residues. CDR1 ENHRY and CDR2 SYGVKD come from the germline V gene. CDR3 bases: TGTGCCATCAGGGGACAGGGGTATAATTCACCCCTCCACTTT. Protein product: CAIRGQGYNSPLHF.

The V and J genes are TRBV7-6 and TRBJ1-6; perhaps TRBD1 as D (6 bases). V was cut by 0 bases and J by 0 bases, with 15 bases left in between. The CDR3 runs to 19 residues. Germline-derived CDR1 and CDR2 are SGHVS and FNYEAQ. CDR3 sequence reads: CASSLASGGPSSYNSPLHF. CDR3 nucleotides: TGTGCCAGCAGCTTAGCTTCTGGGGGCCCGAGCTCCTATAATTCACCCCTCCACTTT.

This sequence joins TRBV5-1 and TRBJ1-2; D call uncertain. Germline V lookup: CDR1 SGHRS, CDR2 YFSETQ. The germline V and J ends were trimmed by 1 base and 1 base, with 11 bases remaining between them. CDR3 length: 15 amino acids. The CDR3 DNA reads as TGCGCCAGCAGCTTGTTTGGAGAAGATAACTATGGCTACACCTTC. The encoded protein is CASSLFGEDNYGYTF.

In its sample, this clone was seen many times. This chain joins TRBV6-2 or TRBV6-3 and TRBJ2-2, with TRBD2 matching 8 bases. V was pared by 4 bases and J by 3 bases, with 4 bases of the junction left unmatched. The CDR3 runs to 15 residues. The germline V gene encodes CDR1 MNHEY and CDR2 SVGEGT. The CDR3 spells CASSSGLGDTGELFF. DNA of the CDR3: TGTGCCAGCAGTTCGGGACTAGGGGACACCGGGGAGCTGTTTTTT.

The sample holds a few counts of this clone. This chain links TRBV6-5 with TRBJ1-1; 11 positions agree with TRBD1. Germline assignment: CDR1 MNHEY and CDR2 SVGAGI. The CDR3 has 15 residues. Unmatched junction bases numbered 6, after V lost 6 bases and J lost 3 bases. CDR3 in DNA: TGTGCCAGCAGCCCCGGGGGACAGGGGGACACTGAAGCTTTCTTT. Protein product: CASSPGGQGDTEAFF.

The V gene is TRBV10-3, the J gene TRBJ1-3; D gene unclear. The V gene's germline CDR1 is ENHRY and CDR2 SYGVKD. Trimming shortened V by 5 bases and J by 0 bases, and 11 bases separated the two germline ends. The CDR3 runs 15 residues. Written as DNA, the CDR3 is TGTGCCATCAGTAGCCCCGGACTCTCTGGAAACACCATATATTTT. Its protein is CAISSPGLSGNTIYF.

This chain's CDR3 is CASSEGRSGGQETQYF. The DNA for the CDR3 is TGTGCCAGCAGCGAAGGCCGGAGCGGGGGGCAAGAGACCCAGTACTTC. The chain couples TRBV5-5 to TRBJ2-5, with 9 positions matching TRBD2. This CDR3 has 16 residues. Germline loops: CDR1 SGHKS, CDR2 YYEKEE (reference sequence). The trim removed 4 bases at V and 2 bases at J, leaving 9 bases unmatched.

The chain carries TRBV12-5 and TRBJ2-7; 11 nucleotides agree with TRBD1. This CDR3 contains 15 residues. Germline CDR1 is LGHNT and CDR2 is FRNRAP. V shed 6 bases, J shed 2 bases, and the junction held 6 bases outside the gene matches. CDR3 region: CASGLGTGGPYEQYF. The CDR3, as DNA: TGTGCTAGTGGCCTCGGGACAGGGGGACCCTACGAGCAGTACTTC.

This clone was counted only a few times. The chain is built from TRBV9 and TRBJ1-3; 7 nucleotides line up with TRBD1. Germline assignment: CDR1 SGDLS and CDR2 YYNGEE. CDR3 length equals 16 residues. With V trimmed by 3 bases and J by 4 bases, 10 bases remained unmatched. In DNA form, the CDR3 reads TGTGCCAGCAGCGCCCAGGGGACAGACTCAGGAAACACCATATATTTT. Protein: CASSAQGTDSGNTIYF.

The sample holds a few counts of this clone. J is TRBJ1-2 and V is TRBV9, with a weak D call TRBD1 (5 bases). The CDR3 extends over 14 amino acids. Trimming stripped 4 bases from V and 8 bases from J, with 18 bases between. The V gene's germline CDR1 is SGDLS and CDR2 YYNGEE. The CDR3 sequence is CASSPRGTGGGYTF. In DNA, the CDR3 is TGTGCCAGCAGCCCCCGGGGTACGGGGGGAGGCTACACCTTC.

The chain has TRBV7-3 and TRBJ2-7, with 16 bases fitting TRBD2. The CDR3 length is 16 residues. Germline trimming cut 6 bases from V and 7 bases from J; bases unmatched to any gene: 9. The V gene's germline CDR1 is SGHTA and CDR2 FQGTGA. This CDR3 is CASSPGTSGGAREQYF. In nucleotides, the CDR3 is TGTGCCAGCAGTCCCGGGACTAGCGGGGGGGCCCGGGAGCAGTACTTC.

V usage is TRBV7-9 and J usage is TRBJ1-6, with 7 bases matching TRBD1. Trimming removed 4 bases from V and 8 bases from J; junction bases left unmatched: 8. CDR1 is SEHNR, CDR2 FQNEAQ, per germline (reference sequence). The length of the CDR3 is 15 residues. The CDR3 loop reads CASSWTNTGDSPLHF. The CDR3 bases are TGTGCCAGCAGCTGGACGAATACAGGGGATTCACCCCTCCACTTT.

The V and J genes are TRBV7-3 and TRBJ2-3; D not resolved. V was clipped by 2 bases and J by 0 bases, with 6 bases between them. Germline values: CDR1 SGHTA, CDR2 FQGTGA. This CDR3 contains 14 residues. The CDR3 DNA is TGTGCCAGCAGCTTATTCCGTAGCACAGATACGCAGTATTTT. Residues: CASSLFRSTDTQYF.

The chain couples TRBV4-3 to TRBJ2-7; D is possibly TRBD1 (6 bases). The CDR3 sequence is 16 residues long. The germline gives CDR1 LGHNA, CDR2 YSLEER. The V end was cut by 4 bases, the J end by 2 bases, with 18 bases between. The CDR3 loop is CASSLWGSRGAYEQYF. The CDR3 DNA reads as TGCGCCAGCAGCCTCTGGGGTAGCAGGGGAGCCTACGAGCAGTACTTC.

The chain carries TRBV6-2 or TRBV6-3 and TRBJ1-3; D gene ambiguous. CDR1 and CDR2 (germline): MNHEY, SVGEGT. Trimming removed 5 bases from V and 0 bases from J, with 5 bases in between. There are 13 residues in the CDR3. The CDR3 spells CASSRSSGNTIYF. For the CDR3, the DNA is TGTGCCAGCAGTCGTAGCTCTGGAAACACCATATATTTT.

CDR3 bases: TGTGCCAGCAGCTTAGAATTAGCGGGGGGGCCTTCTCACACCGGGGAGCTGTTTTTT. It is translated as CASSLELAGGPSHTGELFF. This rearrangement joins TRBV11-3 to TRBJ2-2; 11 nucleotides line up with TRBD2. There are 19 residues in the CDR3. Germline trimming cut 0 bases from V and 3 bases from J; bases unmatched to any gene: 9. Germline V lookup: CDR1 SGHNT, CDR2 YENEEA.

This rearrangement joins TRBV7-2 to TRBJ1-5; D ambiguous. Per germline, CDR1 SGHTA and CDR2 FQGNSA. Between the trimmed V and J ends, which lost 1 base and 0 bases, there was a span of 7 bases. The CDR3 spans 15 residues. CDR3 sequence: CASSLDLNSNQPQHF. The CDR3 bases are TGTGCCAGCAGCTTAGATCTTAATAGCAATCAGCCCCAGCATTTT.

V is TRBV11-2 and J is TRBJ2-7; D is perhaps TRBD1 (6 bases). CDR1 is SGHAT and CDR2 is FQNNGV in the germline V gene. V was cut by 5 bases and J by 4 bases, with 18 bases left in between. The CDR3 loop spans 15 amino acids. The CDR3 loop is CASSRLGRGGYEQYF. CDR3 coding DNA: TGTGCCAGCAGCCGCTTAGGAAGAGGGGGATACGAGCAGTACTTC.

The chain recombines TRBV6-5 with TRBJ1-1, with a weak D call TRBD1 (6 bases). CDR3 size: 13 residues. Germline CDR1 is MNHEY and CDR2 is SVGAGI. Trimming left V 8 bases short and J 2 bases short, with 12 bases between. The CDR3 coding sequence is TGTGCCAGCTTACGACAGGCTAACACTGAAGCTTTCTTT. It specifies CASLRQANTEAFF.

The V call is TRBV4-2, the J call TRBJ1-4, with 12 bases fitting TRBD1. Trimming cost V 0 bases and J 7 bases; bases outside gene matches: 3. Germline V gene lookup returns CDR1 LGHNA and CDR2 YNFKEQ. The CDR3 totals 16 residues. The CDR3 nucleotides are TGTGCCAGCAGCCAAGACCCGGGACAGGGGGCTGAAAAACTGTTTTTT. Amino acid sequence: CASSQDPGQGAEKLFF.

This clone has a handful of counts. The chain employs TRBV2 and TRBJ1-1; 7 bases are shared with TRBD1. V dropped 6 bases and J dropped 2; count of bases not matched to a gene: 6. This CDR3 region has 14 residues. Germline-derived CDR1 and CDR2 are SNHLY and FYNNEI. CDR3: CASREGTDNTEAFF. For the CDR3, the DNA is TGTGCCAGCAGGGAGGGGACAGACAACACTGAAGCTTTCTTT. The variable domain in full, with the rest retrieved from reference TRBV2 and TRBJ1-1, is EPEVTQTPSHQVTQMGQEVILRCVPISNHLYFYWYRQILGQKVEFLVSFYNNEISEKSEIFDDQFSVERPDGSNFTLKIRSTKLEDSAMYFCASREGTDNTEAFFGQGTRLTVV.

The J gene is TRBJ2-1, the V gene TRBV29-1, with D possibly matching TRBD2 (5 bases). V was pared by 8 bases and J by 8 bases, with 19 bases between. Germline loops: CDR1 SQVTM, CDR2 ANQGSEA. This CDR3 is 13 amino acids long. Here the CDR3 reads CSSPGIATDEQFF. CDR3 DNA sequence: TGCAGCTCACCGGGGATAGCGACGGATGAGCAGTTCTTC.

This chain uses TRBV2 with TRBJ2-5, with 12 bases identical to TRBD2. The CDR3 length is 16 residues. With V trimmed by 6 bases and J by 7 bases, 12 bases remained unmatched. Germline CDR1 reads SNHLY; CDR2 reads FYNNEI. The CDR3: CASRSTSGGPDRTQYF. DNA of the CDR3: TGTGCCAGCAGGTCGACTAGCGGGGGCCCTGACAGGACCCAGTACTTC.